These 10 T cell receptor beta chains share one sample of origin, sequenced in a study of cytomegalovirus exposure and HLA in healthy donors. Primers for the PCR totalled 60 Vbeta and 13 Jbeta. Produced via immunoSEQ multiplex PCR; TCRdb's table is partial and in-frame only. The table records some 60,000 clones, 65% to 85% of them present only once. The sample taken for sequencing was PBMCs. The receptors were sampled from a male donor in good health and CMV-seronegative.

This chain uses TRBV7-9 with TRBJ2-3, with D unresolved. Germline V lookup: CDR1 SEHNR, CDR2 FQNEAQ (reference sequence). CDR3 size: 14 residues. Trimming cost V 1 base and J 1 base, with 6 bases left between them. The CDR3 nucleotides are TGTGCCAGCAGCTTAGGGCTGCGCACAGATACGCAGTATTTT. Translation: CASSLGLRTDTQYF.

With regard to this clone: At one end the junction does not follow the germline gene, possibly because of a read error. The chain is built from TRBV7-9 and TRBJ2-1; TRBD2 matches 16 bases. Germline loops: CDR1 SEHNR, CDR2 FQNEAQ (reference sequence). CDR3 size: 18 residues. CDR3 in amino acids: CSSSLGLAGGTTRNEQFF. DNA for the CDR3: TGTTCCAGCAGCTTGGGACTAGCGGGGGGGACGACTCGCAATGAGCAGTTCTTC.

This CDR3 reads CASSTGGIGGYTF. CDR3 coding DNA: TGTGCCAGCAGCACAGGGGGAATTGGTGGCTACACCTTC. V gene TRBV11-1 combines with J gene TRBJ1-2; 8 positions agree with TRBD1. This CDR3 comprises 13 residues. Germline V lookup: CDR1 SGHAT, CDR2 FQDESV (reference sequence). The V gene end was trimmed by 5 bases and the J gene end by 7 bases; junction bases not matched to a gene: 6.

This rearrangement joins TRBV4-3 to TRBJ1-1; D gene ambiguous. Germline V gene data show CDR1 as LGHNA and CDR2 as YSLEER. V lost 4 bases to trimming and J lost 1 base, with 10 bases between them. The CDR3 has 14 residues. CDR3: CASSLLGQNTEAFF. CDR3 DNA: TGCGCCAGCAGCCTGTTGGGCCAGAACACTGAAGCTTTCTTT.

The DNA for the CDR3 is TGTGCCAGCAGTTACGCCCAGGGGGCGCGCGGCTACACCTTC. Translated: CASSYAQGARGYTF. The chain joins TRBV6-6 to TRBJ1-2; 8 nucleotides agree with TRBD1. Germline V CDR1 and CDR2: MNHNY, SVGAGI (reference sequence). J gave up 8 bases and V 2 bases, and 7 bases lay outside the gene matches. The length of the CDR3 is 14 residues.

The V and J genes are TRBV7-8 and TRBJ1-1; D is uncertain. This CDR3 region has 14 residues. Per the germline V gene, CDR1 is SGHVS and CDR2 is FQNEAQ. V lost 5 bases to trimming and J lost 6 bases, with 16 bases between them. The CDR3 nucleotides are TGTGCCAGCAGCCCGGGGAGTCAGGACCCTGAAGCTTTCTTT. The encoded protein is CASSPGSQDPEAFF.

The V gene is TRBV9, the J gene TRBJ1-2; a possible D gene is TRBD1 (6 bases). V was pared by 0 bases and J by 5 bases, with 11 bases between. This CDR3 spans 14 amino acids. The germline gives CDR1 SGDLS, CDR2 YYNGEE. CDR3 region: CASSVGYRDYGYTF. CDR3 nucleotides: TGTGCCAGCAGCGTAGGGTACAGGGATTATGGCTACACCTTC. Full variable domain (rest looked up from reference TRBV9 and TRBJ1-2): DSGVTQTPKHLITATGQRVTLRCSPRSGDLSVYWYQQSLDQGLQFLIQYYNGEERAKGNILERFSAQQFPDLHSELNLSSLELGDSALYFCASSVGYRDYGYTFGSGTRLTVV.

CDR3 amino acids: CASRTLGTAVAEAFF. CDR3 bases: TGTGCCAGCAGAACTCTGGGGACAGCCGTGGCTGAAGCTTTCTTT. The gene calls are TRBV2 and TRBJ1-1; 7 bases are a match to TRBD1. CDR3 length: 15 amino acids. V trimming: 6 bases; J trimming: 6 bases; junction bases outside the gene matches: 13. The V gene's germline CDR1 is SNHLY and CDR2 FYNNEI.

The chain is built from TRBV19 and TRBJ2-5, with TRBD2 identical over 9 bases. The V gene end was trimmed by 3 bases and the J gene end by 5 bases; junction bases not matched to a gene: 10. Germline V gene sequence: CDR1 LNHDA, CDR2 SQIVND (reference sequence). The CDR3 covers 16 residues. CDR3 sequence (DNA): TGTGCCAGTAGTATTGCACTAAGCGGGGGGTATGAGACCCAGTACTTC. Amino acid sequence: CASSIALSGGYETQYF.

This clone was seen a few times. The V gene is TRBV4-3, the J gene TRBJ1-3; tentatively, D is TRBD1 (5 bases). Germline CDR1 LGHNA, CDR2 YSLEER. The CDR3 has 13 amino acids. V dropped 3 bases and J dropped 4 bases, with 7 bases sitting between them. CDR3 bases: TGCGCCAGCAGCCAGACAGCGGGAAACACCATATATTTT. It encodes CASSQTAGNTIYF.